This T cell receptor beta chain was sequenced in a study of identical twins. The CDR3 covers 15 residues. The germline V gene has CDR1 MGHDK and CDR2 SYGVNS. V lost 5 bases to trimming and J lost 8 bases; unmatched junction nucleotides: 9. General observations from the study: Beta out-of-frame sequences displayed a weaker excess of sharing between twins.

Each CDR3 protein gets one entry after TCRdb re-called the 5' RACE reads with MiXCR. The sample includes 700,000 to 950,000 distinct CDR3 sequences, about 12% of them seen just once. This clonotype was observed many times. The antigen remains undetermined. The data also belong to a second study, concerning yellow fever vaccine responses in identical twins.

The V call is TRBV25-1, the J call TRBJ2-1; 10 nucleotides agree with TRBD2. Sequencing used PBMCs. The clonotype was recovered from a woman aged 18-29 years in good health. CDR3 sequence: CASSNIVAGGDEQFF. CDR3 in DNA: TGTGCCAGCAGTAATATCGTAGCGGGAGGCGATGAGCAGTTCTTC.